This T cell receptor beta chain was identified during a study of blood T cell repertoires in COVID-19. Libraries were prepared by immunoSEQ multiplex PCR; TCRdb keeps only in-frame clonotypes and omits some of them. The repertoire holds about 70,000 clones, with 87% as singletons. Trimming pared 3 bases from V and 4 bases from J, leaving 15 bases between. This CDR3 is built from 15 residues. Per germline, CDR1 KGHSH and CDR2 LQKENI. This clonotype was sampled from a woman aged 80 or over with acute or convalescent COVID-19. This chain links TRBV18 with TRBJ1-2; D is perhaps TRBD1 (5 bases). Specimen: peripheral blood. CDR3 DNA: TGTGCCAGCTCACCGCTCGCGTGGGGGGGCTATGGCTACACCTTC. Amino acids: CASSPLAWGGYGYTF.